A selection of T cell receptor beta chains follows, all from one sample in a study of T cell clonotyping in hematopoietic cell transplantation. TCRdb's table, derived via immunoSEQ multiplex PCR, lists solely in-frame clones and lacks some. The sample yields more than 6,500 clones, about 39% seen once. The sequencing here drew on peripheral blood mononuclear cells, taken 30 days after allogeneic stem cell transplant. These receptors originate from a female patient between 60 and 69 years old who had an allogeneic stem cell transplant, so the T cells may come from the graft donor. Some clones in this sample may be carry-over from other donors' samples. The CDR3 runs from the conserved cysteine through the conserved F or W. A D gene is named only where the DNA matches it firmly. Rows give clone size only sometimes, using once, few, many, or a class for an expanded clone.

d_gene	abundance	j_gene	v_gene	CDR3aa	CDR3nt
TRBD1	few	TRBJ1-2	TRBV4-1	CASSQGQGADYGYTF	TGCGCCAGCAGCCAGGGACAGGGGGCAGACTATGGCTACACCTTC
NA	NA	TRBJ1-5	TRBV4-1	CASSPRHLNQPQHF	TGCGCCAGCAGTCCTCGACATCTAAATCAGCCCCAGCATTTT
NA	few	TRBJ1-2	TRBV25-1	CASSKHSGTDNYGYTF	TGTGCCAGCAGTAAACACAGCGGAACCGATAACTATGGCTACACCTTC
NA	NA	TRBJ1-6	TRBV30	CAWSVELGPSYNSPLHF	TGTGCCTGGAGTGTAGAATTAGGCCCGAGCTATAATTCACCCCTCCACTTT
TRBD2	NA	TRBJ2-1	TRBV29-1	CSVEEGLAGNEQFF	TGCAGCGTTGAAGAAGGACTAGCGGGTAATGAGCAGTTCTTC
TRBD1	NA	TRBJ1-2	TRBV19	CASSLGRGDGYTF	TGTGCCAGTAGTCTGGGCAGGGGGGATGGCTACACCTTC
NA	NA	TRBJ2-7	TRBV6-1	CATGQHYEQYF	TGTGCCACCGGACAGCACTACGAGCAGTACTTC
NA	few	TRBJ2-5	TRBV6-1	CASSDGSWPTETQYF	TGTGCCAGCAGTGACGGGTCCTGGCCTACGGAGACCCAGTACTTC
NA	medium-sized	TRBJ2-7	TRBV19	CASSMTTSSSYEQYF	TGTGCCAGTAGTATGACCACTAGCAGCTCCTACGAGCAGTACTTC
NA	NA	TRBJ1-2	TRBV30	CAWSVRTEGYGYTF	TGTGCCTGGAGTGTACGAACAGAGGGCTATGGCTACACCTTC
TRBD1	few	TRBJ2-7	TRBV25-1	CASSPQGFDEQYF	TGTGCCAGCAGCCCACAGGGGTTCGACGAGCAGTACTTC
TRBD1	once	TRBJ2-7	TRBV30	CAGSQSRTGTYEQYF	TGTGCCGGCTCCCAATCCCGGACAGGAACCTACGAGCAGTACTTC
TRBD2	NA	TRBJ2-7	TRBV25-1	CAGSDLAGAGEQYF	TGTGCCGGCAGTGACCTAGCGGGAGCTGGCGAGCAGTACTTC
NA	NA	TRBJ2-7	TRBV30	CAWSGGRQPREQYF	TGTGCCTGGAGCGGTGGGAGGCAGCCGAGGGAGCAGTACTTC
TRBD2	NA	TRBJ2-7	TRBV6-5	CASSPGLAGREQYF	TGTGCCAGCAGCCCCGGACTAGCGGGACGCGAGCAGTACTTC
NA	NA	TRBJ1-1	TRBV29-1	CSVERGNTEAFF	TGCAGCGTTGAAAGAGGGAACACTGAAGCTTTCTTT
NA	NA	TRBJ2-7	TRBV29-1	CSVTEMEFDEQYF	TGCAGCGTCACGGAGATGGAGTTCGACGAGCAGTACTTC
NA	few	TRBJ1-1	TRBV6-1	CASRNTEAFF	TGTGCCAGCAGGAACACTGAAGCTTTCTTT
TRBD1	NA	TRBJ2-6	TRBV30	CASGDRFKTGANVLTF	TGTGCCTCTGGGGACAGGTTCAAAACTGGGGCCAACGTCCTGACTTTC
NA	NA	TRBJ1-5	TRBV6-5	CASSTVSSQPQHF	TGTGCCAGCAGTACAGTCTCGAGTCAGCCCCAGCATTTT
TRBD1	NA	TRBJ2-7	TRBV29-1	CSVRQGTYEQYF	TGCAGCGTGAGACAGGGCACCTACGAGCAGTACTTC
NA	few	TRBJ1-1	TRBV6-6	CASSWRADSQAFF	TGTGCCAGCAGTTGGAGGGCCGACAGCCAAGCTTTCTTT
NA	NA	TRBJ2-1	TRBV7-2	CASSLDSLLEQFF	TGTGCCAGCAGCTTAGATTCCCTCTTGGAGCAGTTCTTC
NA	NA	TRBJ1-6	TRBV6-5	CASKGREDSPLHF	TGTGCCAGCAAAGGACGGGAGGATTCACCCCTCCACTTT
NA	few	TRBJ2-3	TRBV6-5	CASTGAGTDTQYF	TGTGCCAGCACCGGGGCAGGGACGGATACGCAGTATTTT
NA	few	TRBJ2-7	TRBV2	CASQYRAEQYF	TGTGCCAGCCAGTACAGGGCCGAGCAGTACTTC
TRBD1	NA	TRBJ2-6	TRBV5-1	CASSLGTGRSGANVLTF	TGCGCCAGCAGCTTAGGGACAGGACGCTCTGGGGCCAACGTCCTGACTTTC
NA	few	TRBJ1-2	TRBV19	CASTTSLGRNYGYTF	TGTGCCAGTACCACGAGTCTGGGGAGGAACTATGGCTACACCTTC
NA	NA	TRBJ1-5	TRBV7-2	CAGECNQPQHF	TGTGCCGGGGAGTGCAATCAGCCCCAGCATTTT
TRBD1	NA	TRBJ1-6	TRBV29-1	CSVATGQGNSPLHF	TGCAGCGTCGCAACGGGACAGGGGAATTCACCCCTCCACTTT
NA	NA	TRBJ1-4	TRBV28	CASSLPAATSEKLFF	TGTGCCAGCAGTTTACCGGCAGCGACGAGTGAAAAACTGTTTTTT
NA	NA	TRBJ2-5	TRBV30	CAWGRPTQYF	TGTGCCTGGGGAAGGCCGACCCAGTACTTC
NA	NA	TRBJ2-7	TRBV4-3	CASSPGLAAKSSYEQYF	TGCGCCAGCAGCCCAGGGCTGGCCGCGAAGAGCTCCTACGAGCAGTACTTC
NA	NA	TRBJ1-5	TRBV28	CASSRGGHNQPQHF	TGTGCCAGCTCCCGGGGGGGCCACAATCAGCCCCAGCATTTT
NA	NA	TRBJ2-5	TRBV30	CAWSVRVGRRETQYF	TGTGCCTGGAGTGTACGTGTGGGCCGCCGGGAGACCCAGTACTTC
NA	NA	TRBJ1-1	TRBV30	CAWSVLGDTGAFF	TGTGCCTGGAGTGTACTGGGGGACACTGGAGCTTTCTTT
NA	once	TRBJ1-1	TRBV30	CAWSWREGRGAFF	TGTGCCTGGAGTTGGCGGGAGGGGAGGGGAGCTTTCTTT
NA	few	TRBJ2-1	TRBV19	CASSGAGEQFF	TGTGCCAGTAGCGGGGCGGGAGAGCAGTTCTTC
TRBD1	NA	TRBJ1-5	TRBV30	CAWAAGTASNQPQHF	TGTGCCTGGGCAGCAGGGACAGCCAGCAATCAGCCCCAGCATTTT
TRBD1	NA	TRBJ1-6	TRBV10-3	CAIRRQGGNSPLHF	TGTGCCATCAGAAGACAGGGCGGTAATTCACCCCTCCACTTT
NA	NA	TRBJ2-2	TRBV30	CAWSVSGEDTGELFF	TGTGCCTGGAGTGTTAGCGGTGAAGACACCGGGGAGCTGTTTTTT
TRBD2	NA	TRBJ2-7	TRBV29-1	CSVTSSGDSYEQYF	TGCAGCGTCACGTCTAGCGGGGACTCCTACGAGCAGTACTTC
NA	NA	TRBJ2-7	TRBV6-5	CASTSGTGSEQYF	TGTGCCAGCACCTCCGGGACCGGGTCCGAGCAGTACTTC
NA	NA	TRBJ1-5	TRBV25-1	CASSELGDNQPQHF	TGTGCCAGCAGTGAATTGGGGGATAATCAGCCCCAGCATTTT
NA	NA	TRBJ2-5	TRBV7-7	CASSLGGDRFQETQYF	TGTGCTAGCAGCTTAGGGGGGGACAGGTTCCAAGAGACCCAGTACTTC
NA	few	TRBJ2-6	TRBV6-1	CASSEAGANVLTF	TGTGCCAGCAGTGAAGCTGGGGCCAACGTCCTGACTTTC
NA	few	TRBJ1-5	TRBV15	CATSNAGGGGNQPQHF	TGTGCCACCAGCAATGCGGGGGGAGGAGGCAATCAGCCCCAGCATTTT
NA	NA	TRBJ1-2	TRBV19	CASSIEGLGVRPNYGYTF	TGTGCCAGTAGTATAGAAGGCCTCGGGGTCCGACCTAACTATGGCTACACCTTC